This passage covers 26 T cell receptor beta chains from one sample sequenced in a study of blood T cell repertoires in COVID-19. Assay: immunoSEQ multiplex PCR; the TCRdb copy retains only in-frame clones and omits some. The sample contains about 59,000 clones, around three quarters of which appear only once. The specimen sequenced was peripheral blood. Every receptor here comes from a man aged 60-69 years with acute or convalescent COVID-19.

This clone was seen more than once but under ten times. The chain links TRBV9 to TRBJ2-7; 9 bases agree with TRBD1. V gave up 0 bases and J gave up 7 bases; unmatched junction bases: 5. CDR3 size: 14 residues. The germline V gene encodes CDR1 SGDLS and CDR2 YYNGEE. CDR3 nucleotides: TGTGCCAGCAGCGTAGGACAGGGGGTCAGTGAGCAGTACTTC. The encoded protein is CASSVGQGVSEQYF.

The chain recombines TRBV12-5 with TRBJ2-5; the D gene is possibly TRBD2 (6 bases). Germline V CDR1 and CDR2: LGHNT, FRNRAP. The CDR3 totals 16 residues. The V end was cut by 3 bases, the J end by 5 bases, with 19 bases between. CDR3 loop: CASGLGTGAPEETQYF. CDR3 bases: TGTGCTAGTGGTTTAGGGACGGGAGCCCCCGAGGAGACCCAGTACTTC.

This chain joins TRBV24-1 and TRBJ2-1; D possibly corresponds to TRBD2 (5 bases). CDR1 and CDR2 (germline): KGHDR, SFDVKD. The CDR3 runs to 15 residues. V lost 0 bases, J lost 8 bases, and 13 bases lay in between. The CDR3 coding sequence is TGTGCCACCAGTGATTTGGGGGAGAGGGCCCATGAGCAGTTCTTC. As protein: CATSDLGERAHEQFF.

In DNA, the CDR3 is TGTGCCAGCAGCCATGGGACAGGGGATGATGGCTACACCTTC. As protein: CASSHGTGDDGYTF. This chain links TRBV27 with TRBJ1-2; TRBD1 aligns across 10 bases. This CDR3 has 14 amino acids. Trimming cost V 6 bases and J 6 bases; bases outside gene matches: 7. In germline, CDR1 is MNHEY, CDR2 SMNVEV (reference sequence).

The V gene is TRBV10-2, the J gene TRBJ1-6; D gene uncertain. The V gene lost 6 bases and the J gene lost 0 bases, with 9 bases spanning the gap. The CDR3 has 15 amino acids. Germline assignment: CDR1 WSHSY and CDR2 SAAADI. The CDR3 is CASSPVSSYNSPLHF. The CDR3 DNA sequence: TGCGCCAGCAGCCCGGTGAGCTCCTATAATTCACCCCTCCACTTT.

This clone was recorded only once. V is TRBV19 and J is TRBJ2-2; tentatively, D is TRBD2 (5 bases). The CDR3 runs to 16 residues. Germline CDR1 is LNHDA and CDR2 is SQIVND (reference sequence). The V gene lost 6 bases and the J gene lost 2 bases, with 16 bases spanning the gap. CDR3 sequence reads: CASRGESRENTGELFF. As DNA, the CDR3 is TGTGCCAGTAGGGGAGAGTCTAGGGAAAACACCGGGGAGCTGTTTTTT.

The chain links TRBV7-9 to TRBJ2-5; no definite D call. V shed 4 bases and J shed 5 bases, with 14 bases lying between them. The CDR3 is 14 amino acids. Germline V gene sequence: CDR1 SEHNR, CDR2 FQNEAQ (reference sequence). The CDR3 spells CASSSRPGSETQYF. The DNA of the CDR3 is TGTGCCAGCAGCTCTCGGCCGGGTTCGGAGACCCAGTACTTC.

The chain recombines TRBV6-5 with TRBJ2-7; D call uncertain. This CDR3 region has 13 residues. The ends were cut back, 4 bases at V and 2 bases at J, with 9 bases in the middle. Germline-derived CDR1 and CDR2 are MNHEY and SVGAGI. The CDR3 spells CASSSQPAYEQYF. CDR3 coding DNA: TGTGCCAGCAGTTCCCAACCAGCCTACGAGCAGTACTTC.

This clone appeared once. In DNA, the CDR3 is TGTGCCAGCAGCTTCCGACAGGGCGGCACTGAAGCTTTCTTT. Translating gives CASSFRQGGTEAFF. The rearrangement uses TRBV7-9 and TRBJ1-1; 7 nucleotides match TRBD1. In germline, CDR1 is SEHNR, CDR2 FQNEAQ (reference sequence). The CDR3 loop spans 14 amino acids. Losses at the gene ends were 3 bases for V and 4 bases for J; bases not matched to a gene: 5. The complete variable domain, with remaining parts taken from reference TRBV7-9 and TRBJ1-1, reads DTGVSQNPRHKITKRGQNVTFRCDPISEHNRLYWYRQTLGQGPEFLTYFQNEAQLEKSRLLSDRFSAERPKGSFSTLEIQRTEQGDSAMYLCASSFRQGGTEAFFGQGTRLTVV.

The V gene is TRBV6-6, the J gene TRBJ1-5, with D unresolved. Per the germline V gene, CDR1 is MNHNY and CDR2 is SVGAGI (reference sequence). V lost 8 bases and J 3 bases, leaving 11 bases between the germline ends. The CDR3 is 13 amino acids. The CDR3 DNA reads as TGTGCCAGCGTCGGAGGGTACAATCAGCCCCAGCATTTT. It specifies CASVGGYNQPQHF.

The chain uses TRBV4-2 and TRBJ2-7; TRBD2 aligns across 12 bases. V shed 2 bases and J 7 bases; nucleotides not matched to a gene: 6. Germline assignment: CDR1 LGHNA and CDR2 YNFKEQ. The CDR3 is made up of 15 amino acids. CDR3 protein: CASSQRLAGVGEQYF. DNA of the CDR3: TGTGCCAGCAGCCAAAGACTAGCGGGAGTGGGTGAGCAGTACTTC.

This rearrangement joins TRBV28 to TRBJ1-4; TRBD1 matches at 9 bases. Germline assignment: CDR1 MDHEN and CDR2 SYDVKM. The CDR3 contains 15 residues. The V segment lost 5 bases and the J segment 8 bases; nucleotides outside the gene matches: 9. CDR3 DNA: TGTGCCAGCAGTCCCCGGACAGGGGTAAGAGAAAAACTGTTTTTT. Its translation is CASSPRTGVREKLFF.

The chain couples TRBV2 to TRBJ1-1, with a weak D call TRBD1 (5 bases). This CDR3 has 12 residues. Trimming pared 6 bases from V and 5 bases from J, leaving 10 bases between. Germline V gene lookup returns CDR1 SNHLY and CDR2 FYNNEI. In DNA form, the CDR3 reads TGTGCCAGCAGGGGGGGTGGAACTGAAGCTTTCTTT. Its protein is CASRGGGTEAFF.

V gene TRBV7-6 combines with J gene TRBJ2-3; tentatively, D is TRBD2 (6 bases). The V gene's germline CDR1 is SGHVS and CDR2 FNYEAQ. The CDR3 extends over 15 amino acids. The germline V and J ends were trimmed by 1 base and 2 bases, with 10 bases remaining between them. In DNA form, the CDR3 reads TGTGCCAGCAGCTTAGACGGGGGAGACACAGATACGCAGTATTTT. It yields the protein CASSLDGGDTDTQYF.

The chain links TRBV9 to TRBJ1-5, with D unresolved. Trimming shortened V by 0 bases and J by 4 bases, and 11 bases separated the two germline ends. Germline V gene sequence: CDR1 SGDLS, CDR2 YYNGEE. This CDR3 has 15 residues. The CDR3 DNA sequence: TGTGCCAGCAGCGTAGGTGGAGCCGCTAATCAGCCCCAGCATTTT. Its protein is CASSVGGAANQPQHF. The full variable domain, completed using reference TRBV9 and TRBJ1-5, is DSGVTQTPKHLITATGQRVTLRCSPRSGDLSVYWYQQSLDQGLQFLIQYYNGEERAKGNILERFSAQQFPDLHSELNLSSLELGDSALYFCASSVGGAANQPQHFGDGTRLSIL.

The V call is TRBV6-2 or TRBV6-3, the J call TRBJ2-1; D uncertain. The CDR3 sequence is 13 residues long. Deletions cut 2 bases from V and 11 bases from J, with 13 bases between. The germline gives CDR1 MNHEY, CDR2 SVGEGT. CDR3 nucleotides: TGTGCCAGCAGTTACACGAAGACGGGTAAGCAGTTCTTC. Translating it yields CASSYTKTGKQFF.

The genes are TRBV7-2 and TRBJ1-1; 11 bases line up with TRBD1. The germline V gene encodes CDR1 SGHTA and CDR2 FQGNSA. CDR3 length equals 15 residues. V shed 5 bases and J 2 bases; nucleotides not matched to a gene: 4. CDR3 region: CASSPRTGGNTEAFF. Written as DNA, the CDR3 is TGTGCCAGCAGCCCTAGGACAGGGGGCAACACTGAAGCTTTCTTT. Filled out from reference TRBV7-2 and TRBJ1-1, the complete variable domain reads GAGVSQSPSNKVTEKGKDVELRCDPISGHTALYWYRQSLGQGLEFLIYFQGNSAPDKSGLPSDRFSAERTGGSVSTLTIQRTQQEDSAVYLCASSPRTGGNTEAFFGQGTRLTVV.

The rearrangement joins TRBV18 to TRBJ2-1, with 11 bases aligning to TRBD2. V dropped 5 bases and J dropped 5; count of bases not matched to a gene: 5. This CDR3 contains 15 residues. The germline V gene encodes CDR1 KGHSH and CDR2 LQKENI. The CDR3 loop reads CASSSGTSGHNEQFF. CDR3 nucleotide sequence: TGTGCCAGCTCATCCGGGACTAGCGGTCACAATGAGCAGTTCTTC.

This clone appeared a single time. The chain carries TRBV19 and TRBJ2-3; 9 nucleotides match TRBD2. J was trimmed by 6 bases and V by 5 bases; bases with no gene match: 3. CDR1 and CDR2 from the germline V gene are LNHDA and SQIVND (reference sequence). This CDR3 comprises 13 residues. CDR3 in DNA: TGTGCCAGTAGTGTAGGACTAGCGGATACGCAGTATTTT. Amino acid sequence: CASSVGLADTQYF.

The chain links TRBV7-3 to TRBJ2-3; 11 bases align to TRBD2. The CDR3 consists of 14 residues. Unmatched junction bases numbered 2, after V lost 4 bases and J lost 5 bases. Germline V lookup: CDR1 SGHTA, CDR2 FQGTGA. The CDR3: CASSSLAGGDTQYF. The DNA for the CDR3 is TGTGCCAGCAGCTCGCTAGCGGGAGGAGATACGCAGTATTTT.

This clone was seen only once. The chain links TRBV11-2 to TRBJ2-3, with D unresolved. V was trimmed by 5 bases and J by 0 bases, leaving 9 bases between them. This CDR3 region has 14 residues. Germline V CDR1 and CDR2: SGHAT, FQNNGV. DNA of the CDR3: TGTGCCAGCAGCCCAGACGGGAGCACAGATACGCAGTATTTT. Translated: CASSPDGSTDTQYF.

The chain recombines TRBV6-2 or TRBV6-3 with TRBJ1-4; a weak D match, TRBD1 (5 bases). Per the germline V gene, CDR1 is MNHEY and CDR2 is SVGEGT. The ends were cut back, 2 bases at V and 4 bases at J, with 20 bases in the middle. CDR3 length: 18 residues. The CDR3 loop reads CASSYHRGDSSFNEKLFF. The CDR3 bases are TGTGCCAGCAGTTACCACCGAGGAGACAGCTCCTTTAATGAAAAACTGTTTTTT.

The chain carries TRBV19 and TRBJ2-3, with 7 bases aligning to TRBD2. Germline V gene lookup returns CDR1 LNHDA and CDR2 SQIVND (reference sequence). This CDR3 is 14 amino acids long. V was pared by 3 bases and J by 4 bases, with 4 bases of the junction left unmatched. Here the CDR3 DNA reads TGTGCCAGTAGTATGGGACGGGGGGCAGATACGCAGTATTTT. It encodes CASSMGRGADTQYF.

This clone turned up a few times. The gene calls are TRBV29-1 and TRBJ2-3, with 11 bases that match TRBD2. CDR1 and CDR2 from the germline V gene are SQVTM and ANQGSEA. This CDR3 comprises 15 residues. V shed 0 bases and J 6 bases; nucleotides not matched to a gene: 5. DNA for the CDR3: TGCAGCGTTGAAGATAAGGTAGCGGGAGGGGATACGCAGTATTTT. Its translation: CSVEDKVAGGDTQYF.

The genes are TRBV7-2 and TRBJ2-2; perhaps TRBD1 as D (5 bases). The CDR3 loop spans 15 amino acids. V lost 3 bases and J lost 5, with 13 bases in between. Germline CDR1 and CDR2: SGHTA and FQGNSA. The CDR3 protein is CASSFSGLGTGELFF. The CDR3 coding sequence is TGTGCCAGCAGCTTTTCAGGGTTAGGGACCGGGGAGCTGTTTTTT.

The J gene is TRBJ2-7, the V gene TRBV7-9; D is unclear. Germline CDR1 reads SEHNR; CDR2 reads FQNEAQ (reference sequence). There are 11 residues in the CDR3. V dropped 5 bases and J dropped 6 bases, with 8 bases sitting between them. The CDR3 DNA sequence: TGTGCCAGCAGCATTACAGTCGAGCAGTACTTC. Protein: CASSITVEQYF.